The clone carrying this TCR beta chain was seen many times. What it binds is unknown. The data originate from a study of T cells in Graves' hyperthyroidism and ophthalmopathy. Study-level findings and limits: Separating ophthalmopathy from stable hyperthyroidism was achieved by a 13 V-J model.

Fresh peripheral blood, approximately 9.1 ml, was the source of the PBMCs. Amplification yielded TCR beta CDR3 regions, with RNA transcripts as the source. The HTBI set primed first-round TCR CDR3 RT-PCR. Using its own MiXCR run on the multiplex PCR reads, TCRdb lists one record per CDR3 protein. The sample comprises hundreds of thousands of distinct CDR3 sequences, 20% to 25% of which are singletons, and 73% rests with the top ten. The CDR3 extends over 15 amino acids. Trimming stripped 5 bases from V and 2 bases from J, with 15 bases between. The specimen was blood. The origin of this receptor is a man over 45 with Graves' hyperthyroidism. The chain is built from TRBV12-3 or TRBV12-4 and TRBJ1-1; no clear D. The CDR3 is CASSLKPGPNTEAFF. In DNA form, the CDR3 reads TGTGCCAGCAGTCTTAAACCGGGCCCTAACACTGAAGCTTTCTTT.